The T cell receptor beta chain described here comes from a study of a mutant IDH1 vaccine in newly diagnosed glioma. The CDR3 is made up of 16 amino acids. V was pared by 1 base and J by 8 bases, with 13 bases of the junction left unmatched. Per germline, CDR1 GTSNPN and CDR2 SVGIG (reference sequence). The time point was: week 5, during vaccination. Doses consisted of 300 ug of mutant IDH1 20-mer peptide each, paired with topical imiquimod. Sequencing used immunoSEQ multiplex PCR; TCRdb keeps in-frame clones, though not all of them. The table records about 26,000 clones, around 80% of them present only once. About this clone itself: Its antigen is currently unknown.

Overall study findings and caveats: Among patients, around 93% showed immune responses induced by the vaccine.

Sequenced material: PBMCs, taken from a glioma patient whose treatment included an IDH1 peptide vaccine. The TCR sequence derives from a man aged 35 to 55 with glioma. Some clones in this sample may be carry-over from other donors' samples. The chain links TRBV30 to TRBJ2-1; 8 bases map to TRBD2. The CDR3 reads CAWSGVSGEISDEQFF. CDR3 DNA sequence: TGTGCCTGGAGTGGGGTTAGCGGGGAGATCAGCGATGAGCAGTTCTTC.